The sequence of this TCR beta chain was determined in a study of cytomegalovirus exposure and HLA in healthy donors. Study conclusions and caveats: A subsequent analysis found that TCR clusters from the first cohort also tended to co-occur in the 110 or so validation repertoires, with less than 95% of cluster scores above 0. Cytomegalovirus association was assigned to 150 to 200 TCR beta chains. While the bulk of TCR sequences proved rare, some public TCRs turned up in many donors.

This CDR3 region has 11 residues. The germline CDR1 and CDR2 sequences are SGDLS and YYNGEE. V was shortened by 4 bases and J by 7 bases, with 6 bases between the two germline ends. The protocol was immunoSEQ multiplex PCR, while the TCRdb copy is restricted to in-frame clones and leaves out a portion. The sample has some 120,000 clones, approximately 94% seen once. As concerns this clone: The antigen remains undetermined.

The TCR comes from a man younger than 35 in good health and CMV-seronegative. Input material: PBMCs. The rearrangement joins TRBV9 to TRBJ1-3; tentative D call: TRBD1 (6 bases). CDR3 coding DNA: TGTGCCAGCAGCACAGGGAACACCATATATTTT. Residues: CASSTGNTIYF.